The sequence of this T cell receptor (beta chain) was determined in a study of beta chain features in type 1 diabetes. Overall study: Across every sample, some 110 million sorted cells were examined in total. Study findings and constraints: TCRB CDR3s from Type 1 diabetes patients were moderately but significantly shorter in all four CD4+ subsets. A potential influence of HLA type upon TCRB rearrangement remained unresolved herein.

Germline V CDR1 and CDR2: MGHDK, SYGVNS. The junction had 6 bases not matched to a gene; V was cut back by 1 base and J by 7 bases. The CDR3 is made up of 15 amino acids. cDNA synthesis used the whole RNA isolate, giving expressed TCRB sequences. This table comes from immunoSEQ multiplex PCR, and its TCRdb copy is limited to in-frame clones, with some not included. Counted here are more than 300,000 clones, around 13% occurring once; the ten biggest clones make up under 0.02%. This clone was seen a handful of times. Its antigen remains unidentified. V is TRBV25-1 and J is TRBJ2-7, with 11 bases fitting TRBD1. The receptor's source is a man aged 18 to 29 in good health. Material for sequencing was naive CD4+ T cells from blood. The CDR3 nucleotides are TGTGCCAGCAGTGAATCAGGACAGGGGGCGTGGGAGCAGTACTTC. It encodes CASSESGQGAWEQYF.